This entry concerns a single TCR beta chain. The antigen is unknown. Profiling relied on immunoSEQ multiplex PCR, and the TCRdb table lists in-frame clones only, not all of them. The sample holds 75,000 to 90,000 clones; 86% are singletons and the top ten take roughly 8.7%. The data originate from a study of T cell responses to AZD1222 COVID-19 vaccine. In the study overall: Pooled in the analysis were second doses at about 4 or about 12 weeks. General study findings and limits: Only 5 or 6 AZD1222 recipients were seropositive at baseline. It should be noted that donors were predominantly white British and more often female, and clonal diversity was possibly underestimated. With dominance at 160-218 and 743-854, vaccine-associated CD4 TCRs spanned spike.

This CDR3 comprises 14 residues. Trimming cost V 4 bases and J 5 bases, with 15 bases left between them. The germline V gene encodes CDR1 SGDLS and CDR2 YYNGEE. This specimen was peripheral blood, taken on day 0 of AZD1222 vaccination. This TCR came from an adult in good health. The chain uses TRBV9 and TRBJ2-5; TRBD2 is a possible D gene (6 bases). CDR3 sequence (DNA): TGTGCCAGCAGCTCCAAAGGGACTGGGGAGACCCAGTACTTC. Its translation: CASSSKGTGETQYF.